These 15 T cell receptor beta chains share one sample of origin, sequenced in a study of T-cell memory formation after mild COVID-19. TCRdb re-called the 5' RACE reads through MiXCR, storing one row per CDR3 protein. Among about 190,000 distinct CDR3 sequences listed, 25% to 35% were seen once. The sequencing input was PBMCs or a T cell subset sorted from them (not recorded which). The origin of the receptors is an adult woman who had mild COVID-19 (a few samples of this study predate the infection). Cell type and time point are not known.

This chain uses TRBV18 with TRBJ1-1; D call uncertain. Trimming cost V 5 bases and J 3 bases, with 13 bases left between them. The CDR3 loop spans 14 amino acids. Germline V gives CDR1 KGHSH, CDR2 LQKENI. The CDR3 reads CASSLLNGDTEAFF. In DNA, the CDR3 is TGTGCCAGCTCATTATTAAATGGGGACACTGAAGCTTTCTTT.

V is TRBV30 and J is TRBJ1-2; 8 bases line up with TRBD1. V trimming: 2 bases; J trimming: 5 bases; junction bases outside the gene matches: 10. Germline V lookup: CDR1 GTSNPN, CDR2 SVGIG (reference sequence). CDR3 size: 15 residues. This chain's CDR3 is CAWSYPTGVGYGYTF. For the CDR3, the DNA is TGTGCCTGGAGTTACCCGACAGGGGTGGGGTATGGCTACACCTTC.

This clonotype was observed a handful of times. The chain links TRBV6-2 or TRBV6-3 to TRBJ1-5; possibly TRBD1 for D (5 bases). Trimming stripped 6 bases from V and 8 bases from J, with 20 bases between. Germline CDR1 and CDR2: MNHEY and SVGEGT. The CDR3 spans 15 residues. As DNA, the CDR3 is TGTGCCAGCAGCGGACGACAGAGCATGAGGGAGCCCCAGCATTTT. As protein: CASSGRQSMREPQHF.

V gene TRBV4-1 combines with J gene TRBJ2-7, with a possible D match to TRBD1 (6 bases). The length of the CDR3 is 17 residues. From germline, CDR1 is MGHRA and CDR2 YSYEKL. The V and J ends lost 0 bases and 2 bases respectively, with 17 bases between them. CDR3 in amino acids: CASSQDARTVRTYEQYF. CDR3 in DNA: TGCGCCAGCAGCCAAGATGCCCGGACAGTGCGAACCTACGAGCAGTACTTC.

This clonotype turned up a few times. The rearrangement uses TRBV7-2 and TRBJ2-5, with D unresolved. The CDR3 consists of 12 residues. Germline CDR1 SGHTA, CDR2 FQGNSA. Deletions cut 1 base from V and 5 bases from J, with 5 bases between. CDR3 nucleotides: TGTGCCAGCAGCTTAGATGTCGAGACCCAGTACTTC. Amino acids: CASSLDVETQYF.

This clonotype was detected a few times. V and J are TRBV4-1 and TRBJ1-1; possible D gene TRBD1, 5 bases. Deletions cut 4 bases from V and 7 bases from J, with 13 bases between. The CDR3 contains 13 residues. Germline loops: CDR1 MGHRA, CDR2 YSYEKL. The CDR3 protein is CASSPGSGFEAFF. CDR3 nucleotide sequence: TGCGCCAGCAGCCCGGGATCAGGGTTTGAAGCTTTCTTT.

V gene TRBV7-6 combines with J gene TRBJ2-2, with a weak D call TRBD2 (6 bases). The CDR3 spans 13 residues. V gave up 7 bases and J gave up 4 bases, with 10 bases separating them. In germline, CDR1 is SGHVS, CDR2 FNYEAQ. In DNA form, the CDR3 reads TGTGCCAGCACCGCCGGGAGCACCGGGGAGCTGTTTTTT. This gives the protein CASTAGSTGELFF.

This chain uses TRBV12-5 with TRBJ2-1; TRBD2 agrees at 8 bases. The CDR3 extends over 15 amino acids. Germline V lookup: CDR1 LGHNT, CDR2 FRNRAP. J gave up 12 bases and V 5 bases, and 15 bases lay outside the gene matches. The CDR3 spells CASGLDGTSGVRQFF. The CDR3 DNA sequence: TGTGCTAGTGGTCTGGACGGTACTAGCGGAGTGAGGCAGTTCTTC.

The CDR3 nucleotides read TGTGCCAGCAGCTTATTACCGAGGGATCAGCCCCAGCATTTT. This gives the protein CASSLLPRDQPQHF. The chain uses TRBV7-2 and TRBJ1-5; no definite D call. The V end was cut by 2 bases, the J end by 5 bases, with 10 bases between. Germline V lookup: CDR1 SGHTA, CDR2 FQGNSA. CDR3 length equals 14 residues.

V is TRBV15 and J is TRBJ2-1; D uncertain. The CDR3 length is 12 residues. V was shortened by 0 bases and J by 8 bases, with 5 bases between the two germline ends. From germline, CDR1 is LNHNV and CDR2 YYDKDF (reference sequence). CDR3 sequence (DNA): TGTGCCACCAGCAGAGATAAGTATGAGCAGTTCTTC. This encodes CATSRDKYEQFF.

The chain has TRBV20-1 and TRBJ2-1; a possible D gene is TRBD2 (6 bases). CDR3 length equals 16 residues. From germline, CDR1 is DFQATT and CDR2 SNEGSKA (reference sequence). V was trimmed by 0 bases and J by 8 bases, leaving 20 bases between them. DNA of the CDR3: TGCAGTGCTAGAGACCATTGGGACTCCCCCAGGGATGAGCAGTTCTTC. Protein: CSARDHWDSPRDEQFF.

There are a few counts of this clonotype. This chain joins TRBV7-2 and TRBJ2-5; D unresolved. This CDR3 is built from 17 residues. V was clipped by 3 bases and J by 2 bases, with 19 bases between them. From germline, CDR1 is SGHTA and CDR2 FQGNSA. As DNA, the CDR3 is TGTGCCAGCAGCTTGCAATACGGCCTGCAAATACAAGAGACCCAGTACTTC. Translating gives CASSLQYGLQIQETQYF.

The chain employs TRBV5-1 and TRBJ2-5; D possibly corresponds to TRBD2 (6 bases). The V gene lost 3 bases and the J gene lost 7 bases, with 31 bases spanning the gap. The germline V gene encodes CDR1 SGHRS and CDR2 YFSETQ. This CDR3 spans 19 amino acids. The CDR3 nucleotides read TGCGCCAGCAGCTGGGGGTCGACCGGGAGCGCGTTTTTTTCAGGGACCCAGTACTTC. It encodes CASSWGSTGSAFFSGTQYF.

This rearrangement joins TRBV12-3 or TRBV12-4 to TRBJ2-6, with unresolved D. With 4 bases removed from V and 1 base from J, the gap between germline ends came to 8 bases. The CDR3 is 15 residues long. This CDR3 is CASSYDHSGANVLTF. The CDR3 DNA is TGTGCCAGCAGTTACGATCATTCTGGGGCCAACGTCCTGACTTTC.

The CDR3 protein is CASSEQGGQTQYF. Written as DNA, the CDR3 is TGTGCCAGCAGTGAGCAGGGTGGTCAGACCCAGTACTTC. This chain uses TRBV2 with TRBJ2-5, with D possibly matching TRBD1 (5 bases). The CDR3 covers 13 residues. Germline CDR1 and CDR2: SNHLY and FYNNEI. Between the trimmed V and J ends, which lost 3 bases and 6 bases, there was a span of 11 bases.